What follows describes a single T cell receptor (beta chain). The sample belongs to a study of memory CD4+ T cells and cytomegalovirus serostatus. Single viable CD3+CD4+CD8-CD45RO+ cells were sorted as the memory CD4+ T cells. Positive selection with CD4 microbeads enriched total CD4+ T cells. Sequenced by immunoSEQ multiplex PCR; TCRdb stores in-frame clones only, minus some. The table records 50,000 to 75,000 clones, 82% of them present only once. V lost 0 bases and J lost 0; bases outside the gene matches: 3. The CDR3 sequence is 17 residues long. Germline loops: CDR1 LGHNA, CDR2 YNFKEQ. The J gene is TRBJ2-7, the V gene TRBV4-2, with TRBD2 matching over 12 bases. The TCR was taken from an adult in good health and CMV-seronegative. Sequencing was performed on memory CD4+ T cells from blood. CDR3 in amino acids: CASSQDSSGRASYEQYF. In DNA form, the CDR3 reads TGTGCCAGCAGCCAAGATTCTAGCGGGAGGGCCTCCTACGAGCAGTACTTC.